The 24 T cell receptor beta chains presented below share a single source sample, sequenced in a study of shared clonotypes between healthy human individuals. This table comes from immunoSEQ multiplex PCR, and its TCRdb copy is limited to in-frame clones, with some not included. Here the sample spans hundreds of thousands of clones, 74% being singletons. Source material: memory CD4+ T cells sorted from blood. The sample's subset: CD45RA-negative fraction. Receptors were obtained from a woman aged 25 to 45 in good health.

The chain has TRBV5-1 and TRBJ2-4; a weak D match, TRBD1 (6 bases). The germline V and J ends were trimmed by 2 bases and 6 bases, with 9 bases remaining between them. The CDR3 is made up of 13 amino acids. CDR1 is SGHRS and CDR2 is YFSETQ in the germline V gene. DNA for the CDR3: TGCGCCAGCAGCTTTGGACAGACAAACATTCAGTACTTC. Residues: CASSFGQTNIQYF.

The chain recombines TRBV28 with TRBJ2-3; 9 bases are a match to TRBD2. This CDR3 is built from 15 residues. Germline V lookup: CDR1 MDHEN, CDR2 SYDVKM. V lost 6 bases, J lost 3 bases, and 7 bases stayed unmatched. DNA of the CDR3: TGTGCCAGCAGCTACGGGCTAGCGGGGACAGATACGCAGTATTTT. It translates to CASSYGLAGTDTQYF.

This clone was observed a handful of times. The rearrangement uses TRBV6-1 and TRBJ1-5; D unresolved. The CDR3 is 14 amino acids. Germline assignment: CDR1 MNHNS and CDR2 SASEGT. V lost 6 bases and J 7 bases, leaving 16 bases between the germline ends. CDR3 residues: CASRAAYREQPQHF. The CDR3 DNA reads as TGTGCCAGCAGAGCGGCCTACCGAGAGCAGCCCCAGCATTTT.

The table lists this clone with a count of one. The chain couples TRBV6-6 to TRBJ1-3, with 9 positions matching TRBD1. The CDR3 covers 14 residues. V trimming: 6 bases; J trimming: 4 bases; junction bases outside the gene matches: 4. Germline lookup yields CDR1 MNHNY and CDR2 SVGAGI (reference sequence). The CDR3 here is CASRNGQGGNTIYF. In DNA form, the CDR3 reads TGTGCCAGCAGAAACGGACAGGGGGGAAACACCATATATTTT.

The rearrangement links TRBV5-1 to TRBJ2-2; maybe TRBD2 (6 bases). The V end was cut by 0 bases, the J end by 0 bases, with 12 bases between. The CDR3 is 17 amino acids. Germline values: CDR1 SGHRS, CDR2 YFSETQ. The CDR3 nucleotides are TGCGCCAGCAGCTTGGATCCTAGCGTTACGAACACCGGGGAGCTGTTTTTT. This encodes CASSLDPSVTNTGELFF.

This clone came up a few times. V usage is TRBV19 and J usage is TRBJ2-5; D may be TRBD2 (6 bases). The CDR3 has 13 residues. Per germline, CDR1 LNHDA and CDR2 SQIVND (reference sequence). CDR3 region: CAAGPSGQETQYF. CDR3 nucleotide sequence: TGTGCAGCGGGCCCGAGCGGCCAAGAGACCCAGTACTTC.

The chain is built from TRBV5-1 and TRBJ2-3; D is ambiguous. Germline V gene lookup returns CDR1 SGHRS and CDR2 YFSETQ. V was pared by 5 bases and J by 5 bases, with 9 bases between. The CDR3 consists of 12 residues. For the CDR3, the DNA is TGCGCCAGCAGTCGGGTCCAAGATACGCAGTATTTT. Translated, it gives CASSRVQDTQYF.

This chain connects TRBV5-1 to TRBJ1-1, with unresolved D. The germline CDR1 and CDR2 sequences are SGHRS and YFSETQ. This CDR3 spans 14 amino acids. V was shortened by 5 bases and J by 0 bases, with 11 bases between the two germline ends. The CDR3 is CASSQIFMNTEAFF. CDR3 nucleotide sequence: TGCGCCAGCAGTCAGATCTTCATGAACACTGAAGCTTTCTTT.

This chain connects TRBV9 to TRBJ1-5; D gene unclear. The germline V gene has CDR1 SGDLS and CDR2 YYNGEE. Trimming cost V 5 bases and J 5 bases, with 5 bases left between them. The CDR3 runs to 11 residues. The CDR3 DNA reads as TGTGCCAGCAGGGATGATCAGCCCCAGCATTTT. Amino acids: CASRDDQPQHF.

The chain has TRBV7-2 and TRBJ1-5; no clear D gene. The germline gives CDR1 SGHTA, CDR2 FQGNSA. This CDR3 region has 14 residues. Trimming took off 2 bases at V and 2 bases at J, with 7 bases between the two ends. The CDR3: CASSLWFRNQPQHF. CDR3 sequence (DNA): TGTGCCAGCAGCTTATGGTTCCGCAATCAGCCCCAGCATTTT.

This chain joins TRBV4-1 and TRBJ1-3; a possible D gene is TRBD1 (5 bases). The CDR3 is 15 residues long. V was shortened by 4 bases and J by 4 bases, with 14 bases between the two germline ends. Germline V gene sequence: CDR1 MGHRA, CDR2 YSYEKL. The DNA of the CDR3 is TGCGCCAGCAGCCCTACCGGGACGGCAGGAAACACCATATATTTT. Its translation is CASSPTGTAGNTIYF.

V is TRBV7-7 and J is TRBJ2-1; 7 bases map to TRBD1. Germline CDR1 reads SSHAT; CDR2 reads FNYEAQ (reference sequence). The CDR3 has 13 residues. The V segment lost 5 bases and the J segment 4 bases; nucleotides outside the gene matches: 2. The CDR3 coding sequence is TGTGCCAGCAGCAAGGGACAGTACAATGAGCAGTTCTTC. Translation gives CASSKGQYNEQFF.

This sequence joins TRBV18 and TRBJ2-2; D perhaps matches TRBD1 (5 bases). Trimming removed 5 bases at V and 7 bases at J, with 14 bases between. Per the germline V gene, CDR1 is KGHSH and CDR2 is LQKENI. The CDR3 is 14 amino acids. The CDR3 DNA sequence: TGTGCCAGCTCAATTCAGGGTGTGGACGGGGAGCTGTTTTTT. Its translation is CASSIQGVDGELFF.

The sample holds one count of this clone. The DNA for the CDR3 is TGTGCCAGCAGCCAACGGACAGGGGGCATAGATACGCAGTATTTT. Protein: CASSQRTGGIDTQYF. The rearrangement uses TRBV16 and TRBJ2-3, with TRBD1 identical over 11 bases. The germline V gene encodes CDR1 KGHSY and CDR2 FQNENV. The CDR3 covers 15 residues. V was clipped by 2 bases and J by 5 bases; unmatched bases: 3.

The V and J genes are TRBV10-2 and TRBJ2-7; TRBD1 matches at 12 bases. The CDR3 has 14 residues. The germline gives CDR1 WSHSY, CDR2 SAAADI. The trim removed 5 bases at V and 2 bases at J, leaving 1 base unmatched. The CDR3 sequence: CASSRDRGPYEQYF. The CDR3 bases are TGCGCCAGCAGTCGGGACAGGGGGCCCTACGAGCAGTACTTC.

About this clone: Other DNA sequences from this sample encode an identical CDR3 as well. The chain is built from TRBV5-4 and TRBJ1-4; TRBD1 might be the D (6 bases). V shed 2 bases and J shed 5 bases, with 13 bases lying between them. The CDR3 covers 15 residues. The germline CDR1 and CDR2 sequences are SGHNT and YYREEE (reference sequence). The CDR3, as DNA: TGTGCCAGCAGCTTAAACGGACAGTACAATGAAAAACTGTTTTTT. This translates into CASSLNGQYNEKLFF.

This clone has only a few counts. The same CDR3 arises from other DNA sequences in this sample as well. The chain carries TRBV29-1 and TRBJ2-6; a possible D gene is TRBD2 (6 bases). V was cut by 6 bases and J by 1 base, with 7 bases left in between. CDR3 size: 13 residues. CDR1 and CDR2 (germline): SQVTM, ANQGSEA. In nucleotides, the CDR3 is TGCAGCGTCGCGGGGTCTGGGGCCAACGTCCTGACTTTC. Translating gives CSVAGSGANVLTF.

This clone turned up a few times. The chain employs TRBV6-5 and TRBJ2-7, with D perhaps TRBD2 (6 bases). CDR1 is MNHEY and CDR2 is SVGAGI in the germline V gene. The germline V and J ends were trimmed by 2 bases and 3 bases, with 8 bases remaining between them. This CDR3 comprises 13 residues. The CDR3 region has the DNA TGTGCCAGCAGTTACACTAGCAACTACGAGCAGTACTTC. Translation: CASSYTSNYEQYF.

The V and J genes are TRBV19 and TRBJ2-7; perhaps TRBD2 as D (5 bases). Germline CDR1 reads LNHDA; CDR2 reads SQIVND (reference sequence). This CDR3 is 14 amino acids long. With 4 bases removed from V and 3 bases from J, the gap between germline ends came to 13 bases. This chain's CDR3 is CASSTPAERYEQYF. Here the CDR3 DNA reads TGTGCCAGTAGTACTCCAGCGGAACGCTACGAGCAGTACTTC.

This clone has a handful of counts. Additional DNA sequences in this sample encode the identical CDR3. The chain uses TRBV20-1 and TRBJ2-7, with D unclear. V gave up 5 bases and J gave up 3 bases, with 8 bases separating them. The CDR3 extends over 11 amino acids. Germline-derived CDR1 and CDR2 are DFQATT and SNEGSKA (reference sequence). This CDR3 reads CSASGHYEQYF. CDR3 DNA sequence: TGCAGTGCTTCGGGCCACTACGAGCAGTACTTC.

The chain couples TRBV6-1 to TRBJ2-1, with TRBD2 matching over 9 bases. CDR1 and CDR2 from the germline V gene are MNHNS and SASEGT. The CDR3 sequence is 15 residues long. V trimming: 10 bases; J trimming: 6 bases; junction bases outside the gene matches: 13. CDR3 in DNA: TGTGCCACCCTAGGCGGGACTAGCTGGAGCAATGAGCAGTTCTTC. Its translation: CATLGGTSWSNEQFF.

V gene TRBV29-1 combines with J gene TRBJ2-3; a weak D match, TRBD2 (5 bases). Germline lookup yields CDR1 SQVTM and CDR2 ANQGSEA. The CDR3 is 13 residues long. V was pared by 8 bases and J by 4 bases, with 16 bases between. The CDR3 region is CSFEGVGADTQYF. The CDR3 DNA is TGCAGCTTCGAGGGAGTCGGGGCAGATACGCAGTATTTT.

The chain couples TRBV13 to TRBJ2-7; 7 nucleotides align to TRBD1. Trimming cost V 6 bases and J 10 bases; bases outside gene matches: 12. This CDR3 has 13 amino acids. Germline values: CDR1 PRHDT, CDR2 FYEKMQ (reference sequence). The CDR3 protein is CASSPPTGTPQYF. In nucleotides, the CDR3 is TGTGCCAGCAGTCCTCCGACAGGGACGCCTCAGTACTTC.

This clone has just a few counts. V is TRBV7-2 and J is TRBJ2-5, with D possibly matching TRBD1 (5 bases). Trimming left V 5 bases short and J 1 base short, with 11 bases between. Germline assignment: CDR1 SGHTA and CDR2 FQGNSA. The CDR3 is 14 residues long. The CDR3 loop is CASSPQGSQETQYF. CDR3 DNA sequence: TGTGCCAGCAGCCCGCAGGGAAGCCAAGAGACCCAGTACTTC.